The 28 T cell receptor beta chains in this list originate from one sample, sequenced in a study of molecular identifiers for immune sequencing clone quantification. In TCRdb, the PCR reads were re-called with MiXCR into one record per CDR3 protein. The sample includes more than 10,000 distinct CDR3 sequences, around 18% seen only once; the top ten take 1.3% to 1.5%. The source material was naive CD8+ T cells from blood, with Jurkat cell RNA spiked in. Subset here: FACS-sorted CD8+CD4-CCR7+CD45RA+ naive T cells. These receptors came from a human donor in good health. Some libraries in this study had Jurkat cell RNA spiked in.

By frequency in the sample, this clonotype is medium-sized (0.01 to 0.1%). The chain joins TRBV7-9 to TRBJ1-5; D not resolved. The CDR3 is made up of 16 amino acids. Germline V lookup: CDR1 SEHNR, CDR2 FQNEAQ (reference sequence). Between the trimmed V and J ends, which lost 1 base and 5 bases, there was a span of 15 bases. The CDR3 sequence: CASSLVTGREDQPQHF. The CDR3 DNA follows: TGTGCCAGCAGCTTAGTAACTGGACGGGAGGATCAGCCCCAGCATTTT.

This clonotype has a single count. A much larger clone differs by one base, so this may be a read error. The chain joins TRBV3-1 to TRBJ1-1; D is unresolved. The CDR3 has 13 residues. The germline V gene encodes CDR1 LGHDT and CDR2 YNNKEL (reference sequence). V dropped 1 base and J dropped 5 bases, with 8 bases sitting between them. CDR3 region: CASSQGGDTEAFF. Written as DNA, the CDR3 is TGTGCCAGCAGCCAAGGCGGGGATACTGAAGCTTTCTTT.

This clonotype is termed medium-sized (0.01 to 0.1%). The rearrangement joins TRBV4-1 to TRBJ1-2, with TRBD1 matching over 12 bases. Germline V gene data show CDR1 as MGHRA and CDR2 as YSYEKL. This CDR3 spans 16 amino acids. The junction had 5 bases not matched to a gene; V was cut back by 3 bases and J by 3 bases. This CDR3 is CASSHAGTGGDYGYTF. The CDR3 DNA reads as TGCGCCAGCAGCCATGCCGGGACAGGGGGCGACTATGGCTACACCTTC.

Judged by abundance, this clonotype is medium-sized. The chain carries TRBV25-1 and TRBJ1-1; D is undetermined. Trimming shortened V by 6 bases and J by 8 bases, and 10 bases separated the two germline ends. The germline CDR1 and CDR2 sequences are MGHDK and SYGVNS. The CDR3 length is 11 residues. For the CDR3, the DNA is TGTGCCAGCAGCAAGGGCAGGGAAGCTTTCTTT. This encodes CASSKGREAFF.

The sample holds many counts of this clonotype. The rearrangement joins TRBV7-3 to TRBJ2-3, with 7 bases matching TRBD2. Germline V gives CDR1 SGHTA, CDR2 FQGTGA. This CDR3 spans 15 amino acids. J was trimmed by 0 bases and V by 4 bases; bases with no gene match: 4. The CDR3, as DNA: TGTGCCAGCAGCTCTAGCGGAACTAGCACAGATACGCAGTATTTT. Its translation: CASSSSGTSTDTQYF.

In regard to this clonotype: With a much larger clone just one base away, this may be a read error. This CDR3 fails to terminate in the conserved phenylalanine or tryptophan, so it likely reflects a read error. The V and J genes are TRBV19 and TRBJ1-6; no reliable D call. The length of the CDR3 is 10 residues. V was cut by 8 bases and J by 10 bases, with 6 bases left in between. In germline, CDR1 is LNHDA, CDR2 SQIVND (reference sequence). The CDR3 reads CASGNSPLHL. In DNA form, the CDR3 reads TGTGCCAGTGGTAACTCACCCCTCCACTTA.

This clonotype was recorded many times. The chain joins TRBV7-9 to TRBJ2-2; D gene uncertain. The ends were cut back, 1 base at V and 3 bases at J, with 12 bases in the middle. The CDR3 totals 16 residues. Germline loops: CDR1 SEHNR, CDR2 FQNEAQ (reference sequence). CDR3 in amino acids: CASSLVVTPYTGELFF. The CDR3 DNA reads as TGTGCCAGCAGCTTAGTTGTAACCCCTTACACCGGGGAGCTGTTTTTT.

V gene TRBV12-5 combines with J gene TRBJ2-5; TRBD2 agrees at 10 bases. Germline values: CDR1 LGHNT, CDR2 FRNRAP. With V trimmed by 1 base and J by 5 bases, 10 bases remained unmatched. This CDR3 has 17 amino acids. The CDR3 sequence is CASGLGKSGRVGETQYF. The CDR3 region has the DNA TGTGCTAGTGGTTTGGGTAAAAGCGGGAGGGTCGGGGAGACCCAGTACTTC.

This clonotype is medium-sized (0.01 to 0.1%) by share. Germline and junction disagree at one end, which may indicate a read error. The chain employs TRBV20-1 and TRBJ1-2, with TRBD1 as a possible D gene (5 bases). The CDR3 extends over 14 amino acids. CDR1 is DFQATT and CDR2 is SNEGSKA in the germline V gene (reference sequence). CDR3 in amino acids: CSASSPLLTVHRVF. CDR3 DNA: TGCAGTGCTAGCTCCCCTCTACTGACAGTCCACCGAGTCTTC.

This clonotype was seen at least ten times. The V call is TRBV24-1, the J call TRBJ2-3; 9 nucleotides agree with TRBD2. Germline trimming cut 1 base from V and 6 bases from J; bases unmatched to any gene: 4. Germline CDR1 KGHDR, CDR2 SFDVKD. CDR3 length: 15 residues. This CDR3 is CATSDLGSGSDTQYF. For the CDR3, the DNA is TGTGCCACCAGTGATTTAGGTAGCGGGAGTGATACGCAGTATTTT.

This clonotype occurred many times. This chain joins TRBV27 and TRBJ2-3; D is possibly TRBD2 (6 bases). Between the trimmed V and J ends, which lost 1 base and 2 bases, there was a span of 13 bases. The length of the CDR3 is 16 residues. The V gene's germline CDR1 is MNHEY and CDR2 SMNVEV (reference sequence). CDR3: CASSLFGGVDTDTQYF. The CDR3 DNA reads TGTGCCAGCAGTTTATTTGGCGGGGTTGACACAGATACGCAGTATTTT.

In its sample, this clonotype is medium-sized. Here the CDR3 DNA reads TGTGCCAGCAGCCGGACAGGGACTAGCAATCAGCCCCAGCATTTT. Protein sequence: CASSRTGTSNQPQHF. V is TRBV6-2 or TRBV6-3 and J is TRBJ1-5, with 8 bases aligning to TRBD1. The V segment lost 6 bases and the J segment 0 bases; nucleotides outside the gene matches: 4. Germline lookup yields CDR1 MNHEY and CDR2 SVGEGT. This CDR3 has 15 amino acids.

This clonotype was recorded at least ten times. The genes are TRBV19 and TRBJ2-1, with 8 bases aligning to TRBD2. The CDR3 sequence is 13 residues long. Trimming took 5 bases from V and 6 from J; bases not matched to a gene: 3. Germline V gene sequence: CDR1 LNHDA, CDR2 SQIVND (reference sequence). CDR3 DNA: TGTGCCAGTAGTGAAAGCGGGAGCAATGAGCAGTTCTTC. It encodes CASSESGSNEQFF.

Turning to this clonotype: Germline is not matched at one junction end, which may reflect a read error. The chain recombines TRBV6-2 or TRBV6-3 with TRBJ2-7; D is uncertain. Per the germline V gene, CDR1 is MNHEY and CDR2 is SVGEGT. The CDR3 contains 15 residues. The CDR3: CVSTGYVTHAYEQYF. CDR3 nucleotides: TGTGTCAGCACGGGCTACGTAACACACGCCTACGAGCAGTACTTC.

This clonotype was seen repeatedly, ten times or more. The CDR3 DNA sequence: TGTGCCAGCAGCGTAGCCGACAGGTTTAATCAGCCCCAGCATTTT. This codes for CASSVADRFNQPQHF. J is TRBJ1-5 and V is TRBV9, with a possible D match to TRBD1 (6 bases). Germline V gene sequence: CDR1 SGDLS, CDR2 YYNGEE. Trimming shortened V by 0 bases and J by 4 bases, and 11 bases separated the two germline ends. This CDR3 contains 15 residues.

This clonotype is labeled medium-sized. V is TRBV7-8 and J is TRBJ2-5, with D unclear. The CDR3 sequence is 17 residues long. Trimming stripped 2 bases from V and 3 bases from J, with 19 bases between. Germline values: CDR1 SGHVS, CDR2 FQNEAQ. The CDR3 protein is CASSLPYDWTEEETQYF. The CDR3 DNA reads TGTGCCAGCAGCTTACCGTACGACTGGACGGAAGAAGAGACCCAGTACTTC.

This clonotype is termed medium-sized. The genes are TRBV28 and TRBJ2-7, with unresolved D. V was shortened by 2 bases and J by 5 bases, with 13 bases between the two germline ends. The CDR3 is 14 residues long. Germline V lookup: CDR1 MDHEN, CDR2 SYDVKM. As DNA, the CDR3 is TGTGCCAGCAGTTTACCCAGGCCTACTGACGAGCAGTACTTC. This gives the protein CASSLPRPTDEQYF.

The V gene is TRBV27, the J gene TRBJ2-1; 7 bases map to TRBD2. Per germline, CDR1 MNHEY and CDR2 SMNVEV (reference sequence). V dropped 2 bases and J dropped 10; count of bases not matched to a gene: 17. The CDR3 extends over 17 amino acids. The CDR3 nucleotides read TGTGCCAGCAGTTTACCCCCACTAGCGAGAGCACAAGGGGAGCAGTTCTTC. It specifies CASSLPPLARAQGEQFF.

This clonotype was detected ten times or more. The rearrangement joins TRBV5-1 to TRBJ2-3, with no clear D. Germline V gene lookup returns CDR1 SGHRS and CDR2 YFSETQ. Trimming removed 3 bases from V and 4 bases from J, with 12 bases in between. The CDR3 spans 14 residues. CDR3 amino acids: CASSSNQRADTQYF. DNA for the CDR3: TGCGCCAGCAGCTCGAATCAACGGGCAGATACGCAGTATTTT.

Turning to this clonotype: This clone may be a read error of a much larger clone one base away. V gene TRBV28 combines with J gene TRBJ2-6, with TRBD1 as a possible D gene (5 bases). This CDR3 contains 15 residues. The germline V gene has CDR1 MDHEN and CDR2 SYDVKM. The CDR3 loop reads CASLEGISGANVPTF. CDR3 nucleotide sequence: TGTGCCAGCCTTGAAGGGATCTCTGGGGCCAACGTCCCGACTTTC.

Regarding this clonotype: This may be a read error, as it is one base from a much larger clone. V usage is TRBV5-1 and J usage is TRBJ2-7; D remains ambiguous. The CDR3 covers 15 residues. In germline, CDR1 is SGHRS, CDR2 YFSETQ. The CDR3 here is CTSSSKLEGFYEQYF. The CDR3 nucleotides are TGCACCAGCAGCTCAAAGTTAGAAGGATTCTACGAGCAGTACTTC.

This clonotype was detected a few times. V and J are TRBV7-6 and TRBJ2-2, with TRBD2 as a possible D gene (6 bases). The germline CDR1 and CDR2 sequences are SGHVS and FNYEAQ. CDR3 length equals 14 residues. Deletions cut 1 base from V and 6 bases from J, with 9 bases between. CDR3 protein: CASSLGSGPGELFF. CDR3 DNA: TGTGCCAGCAGCTTAGGGAGCGGGCCCGGGGAGCTGTTTTTT.

Turning to this clonotype: A much more abundant neighbour one base away suggests this may be a read error. Because the CDR3 is missing its conserved closing phenylalanine or tryptophan, this is likely a read error. The rearrangement joins TRBV19 to TRBJ2-3; 7 bases are shared with TRBD2. Germline V lookup: CDR1 LNHDA, CDR2 SQIVND (reference sequence). V was pared by 2 bases and J by 0 bases, with 5 bases of the junction left unmatched. The CDR3 is made up of 16 amino acids. The CDR3 coding sequence is TGTGCCAGTAGTATAACGGGAGGACTTAGCACAGATACGCAGTATTCT. It yields the protein CASSITGGLSTDTQYS.

This clonotype was observed a handful of times. The chain combines TRBV27 with TRBJ2-7; D ambiguous. V was clipped by 3 bases and J by 2 bases, with 8 bases between them. Per the germline V gene, CDR1 is MNHEY and CDR2 is SMNVEV (reference sequence). The CDR3 consists of 13 residues. CDR3 amino acids: CASSFRNTYEQYF. The CDR3 bases are TGTGCCAGCAGTTTCAGGAATACCTACGAGCAGTACTTC.

This clonotype has a count of ten or more. This rearrangement joins TRBV5-6 to TRBJ1-1; perhaps TRBD1 as D (5 bases). V was shortened by 4 bases and J by 1 base, with 20 bases between the two germline ends. Per the germline V gene, CDR1 is SGHDT and CDR2 is YYEEEE. The CDR3 is made up of 17 amino acids. The DNA for the CDR3 is TGTGCCAGCAGCACAGCCGACAGCCCAAAACGGAACACTGAAGCTTTCTTT. As protein: CASSTADSPKRNTEAFF.

This clonotype was observed many times. This rearrangement joins TRBV7-6 to TRBJ2-7, with unresolved D. Germline loops: CDR1 SGHVS, CDR2 FNYEAQ. CDR3 size: 12 residues. V was clipped by 1 base and J by 2 bases, with 3 bases between them. The CDR3 sequence: CASSLGTYEQYF. The CDR3 DNA reads TGTGCCAGCAGCTTAGGAACCTACGAGCAGTACTTC.

Points on this clonotype: Since a much larger clone is just one base distant, this may be a read error. This rearrangement joins TRBV28 to TRBJ2-1; 9 nucleotides agree with TRBD2. This CDR3 has 15 amino acids. Germline lookup yields CDR1 MDHEN and CDR2 SYDVKM. Losses at the gene ends were 2 bases for V and 4 bases for J; bases not matched to a gene: 3. CDR3 coding DNA: TGTGCCAGCAGTTTAGGAGCGGGAGGTTACAATGAGCAGTTCTTC. Protein: CASSLGAGGYNEQFF.

On this clonotype itself: This could be a read error, since a much larger clone is one nucleotide away. The gene calls are TRBV11-2 and TRBJ1-3; D is unclear. Per the germline V gene, CDR1 is SGHAT and CDR2 is FQNNGV. The CDR3 totals 15 residues. V lost 2 bases, J lost 2 bases, and 10 bases lay in between. The chain's CDR3 is CASSLYDGAGNTIYF. The CDR3 DNA reads TGTGCCAGCAGCTTATACGATGGTGCTGGAAACACCATATATTTT.